This T cell receptor (beta chain) comes out of a study of cytomegalovirus exposure and HLA in healthy donors. Regarding donors, all were healthy bone marrow donors. CDR1 and CDR2 (germline): MDHEN, SYDVKM. The V and J ends lost 5 bases and 4 bases, in that order; junction bases with no gene match: 8. This CDR3 spans 16 amino acids. The study, taken as a whole, reports: Reportedly, a later analysis found an Asian-associated ancestry cluster had fewer N-insertions than the roughly 700-donor mean. The sole available immune exposure information was CMV serostatus. A list of roughly 160 TCR beta chains associated with cytomegalovirus was given.

A word on this clone: Its antigen is unknown.

In the PCR, 60 Vbeta and 13 Jbeta primers were used. This table comes from immunoSEQ multiplex PCR, and its TCRdb copy is limited to in-frame clones, with some not included. The sample holds about 160,000 clones, roughly four fifths seen once. Sequencing used PBMCs. The TCR comes from a man aged 50 or older in good health and CMV-seropositive. The rearrangement uses TRBV28 and TRBJ2-2; 9 bases fit TRBD1. The CDR3 nucleotides read TGTGCCAGCAGTCCCCAGGGACAGGGTGGCACCGGGGAGCTGTTTTTT. It yields the protein CASSPQGQGGTGELFF.